Presented here are 18 T cell receptor beta chains from one specimen sequenced in a study of T cell clonotyping in hematopoietic cell transplantation. Some clones are missing from TCRdb's copy, which holds only in-frame ones; the method was immunoSEQ multiplex PCR. The sample includes under 10,000 clones, 70% to 90% of them seen just once. The sequenced sample was PBMCs, obtained 180 days after allogeneic stem cell transplant. Every receptor here comes from a human patient who had an allogeneic stem cell transplant, so the T cells may come from the graft donor. The donor label of this sample is uncertain. Some clones in this sample may be carry-over from other donors' samples.

This chain uses TRBV6-5 with TRBJ2-7, with D perhaps being TRBD1 or TRBD2 (5 bases each). Germline-derived CDR1 and CDR2 are MNHEY and SVGAGI. CDR3 length equals 13 residues. Trimming took off 7 bases at V and 0 bases at J, with 10 bases between the two ends. The CDR3 nucleotides are TGTGCCAGCACTAGGGGACCCTCCTACGAGCAGTACTTC. Protein: CASTRGPSYEQYF.

The gene calls are TRBV6-1 and TRBJ2-3, with TRBD2 identical over 12 bases. The ends lost 2 bases at V and 4 bases at J; junction bases unmatched: 1. The CDR3 sequence is 15 residues long. Germline V CDR1 and CDR2: MNHNS, SASEGT. This CDR3 is CASSELAGGPDTQYF. In DNA, the CDR3 is TGTGCCAGCAGTGAACTAGCGGGAGGGCCAGATACGCAGTATTTT.

The chain employs TRBV2 and TRBJ2-7; 11 nucleotides match TRBD2. The ends lost 4 bases at V and 4 bases at J; junction bases unmatched: 12. This CDR3 contains 17 residues. Germline V gene sequence: CDR1 SNHLY, CDR2 FYNNEI. The CDR3 sequence: CASSGASGGPRIYEQYF. Written as DNA, the CDR3 is TGTGCCAGCAGTGGGGCTAGCGGGGGGCCACGGATATACGAGCAGTACTTC.

The V gene is TRBV5-4, the J gene TRBJ2-3; TRBD1 is a possible D gene (6 bases). Germline assignment: CDR1 SGHNT and CDR2 YYREEE (reference sequence). This CDR3 spans 13 amino acids. V was clipped by 4 bases and J by 5 bases, with 11 bases between them. CDR3 nucleotide sequence: TGTGCCAGCAGCCTCCAAGGGGGAGATACGCAGTATTTT. Protein product: CASSLQGGDTQYF.

The rearrangement links TRBV19 to TRBJ1-1; D possibly corresponds to TRBD1 (5 bases). The ends were cut back, 5 bases at V and 1 base at J, with 14 bases in the middle. This CDR3 has 15 residues. CDR1 and CDR2 from the germline V gene are LNHDA and SQIVND (reference sequence). CDR3 region: CASSSGPAKNTEAFF. The CDR3 nucleotides are TGTGCCAGTAGTTCGGGGCCCGCAAAGAACACTGAAGCTTTCTTT.

The rearrangement uses TRBV5-1 and TRBJ2-7, with a tentative D call TRBD2 (6 bases). The germline V gene encodes CDR1 SGHRS and CDR2 YFSETQ. Trimming cost V 3 bases and J 0 bases, with 10 bases left between them. The CDR3 spans 14 residues. The CDR3 nucleotides read TGCGCCAGCAGCTCCGGGGGAGCCTCCTACGAGCAGTACTTC. It translates to CASSSGGASYEQYF.

The rearrangement joins TRBV7-8 to TRBJ2-3, with D possibly matching TRBD2 (6 bases). The CDR3 is 12 residues long. CDR1 and CDR2 (germline): SGHVS, FQNEAQ. The V end lost 7 bases, the J end lost 5 bases, and 10 bases lay between the germline ends. CDR3 protein: CASTVGGDTQYF. CDR3 DNA sequence: TGTGCCAGCACCGTGGGGGGAGATACGCAGTATTTT.

This chain uses TRBV18 with TRBJ1-2; D ambiguous. This CDR3 spans 14 amino acids. The germline V gene encodes CDR1 KGHSH and CDR2 LQKENI. Deletions cut 3 bases from V and 4 bases from J, with 12 bases between. CDR3 DNA sequence: TGTGCCAGCTCACCCCAAGGGCGGCTCTATGGCTACACCTTC. It encodes CASSPQGRLYGYTF.

The J gene is TRBJ1-5, the V gene TRBV6-4; D is ambiguous. The V end lost 8 bases, the J end lost 0 bases, and 11 bases lay between the germline ends. The CDR3 spans 14 residues. Germline CDR1 MRHNA, CDR2 SNTAGT. The CDR3 coding sequence is TGTGCCAGCCCGAATCCGATTAGCAATCAGCCCCAGCATTTT. Translated: CASPNPISNQPQHF.

The J gene is TRBJ2-5, the V gene TRBV9, with 7 bases that match TRBD1. Trimming took 4 bases from V and 5 from J; bases not matched to a gene: 14. The CDR3 contains 16 residues. The germline CDR1 and CDR2 sequences are SGDLS and YYNGEE. The CDR3 DNA is TGTGCCAGCAGCCGACAGGGCAGGGGCGACGTCGAGACCCAGTACTTC. As protein: CASSRQGRGDVETQYF.

CDR3: CASSYGTNTEAFF. Here the CDR3 DNA reads TGTGCCAGCAGTTACGGGACGAACACTGAAGCTTTCTTT. The rearrangement links TRBV6-5 to TRBJ1-1, with a possible D match to TRBD1 (5 bases). This CDR3 spans 13 amino acids. Germline V gives CDR1 MNHEY, CDR2 SVGAGI. With 2 bases removed from V and 1 base from J, the gap between germline ends came to 5 bases.

The chain couples TRBV9 to TRBJ2-1; 9 nucleotides agree with TRBD2. Unmatched junction bases numbered 4, after V lost 0 bases and J lost 3 bases. Germline-derived CDR1 and CDR2 are SGDLS and YYNGEE. This CDR3 spans 16 amino acids. This chain's CDR3 is CASSVEGGGGYNEQFF. The CDR3 DNA is TGTGCCAGCAGCGTAGAAGGCGGGGGGGGCTACAATGAGCAGTTCTTC.

This chain joins TRBV7-2 and TRBJ2-5, with TRBD2 identical over 11 bases. With V trimmed by 5 bases and J by 5 bases, 10 bases remained unmatched. Germline V gives CDR1 SGHTA, CDR2 FQGNSA. CDR3 length equals 16 residues. Here the CDR3 DNA reads TGTGCCAGCAGCCCGGGGACTAGCGGCCCCCTGGAGACCCAGTACTTC. Protein: CASSPGTSGPLETQYF.

The chain employs TRBV5-1 and TRBJ2-1; D tentatively fits TRBD1 or TRBD2 (6 bases each). The V gene lost 0 bases and the J gene lost 9 bases, with 13 bases spanning the gap. This CDR3 contains 14 residues. Germline CDR1 SGHRS, CDR2 YFSETQ. CDR3 amino acids: CASSLDAGGTEQFF. CDR3 sequence (DNA): TGCGCCAGCAGCTTGGATGCCGGGGGCACTGAGCAGTTCTTC.

This clone has just one count. The J gene is TRBJ1-1, the V gene TRBV29-1; possible D gene TRBD1, 5 bases. The CDR3 consists of 13 residues. V was cut by 5 bases and J by 2 bases, with 12 bases left in between. The germline CDR1 and CDR2 sequences are SQVTM and ANQGSEA. This CDR3 reads CSVFGTVNTEAFF. In DNA, the CDR3 is TGCAGCGTTTTCGGGACGGTCAACACTGAAGCTTTCTTT.

The chain combines TRBV30 with TRBJ1-6; tentatively, D is TRBD1 (5 bases). The CDR3 length is 12 residues. Trimming took 4 bases from V and 7 from J, leaving 8 bases between them. The germline gives CDR1 GTSNPN, CDR2 SVGIG (reference sequence). The CDR3 DNA reads TGTGCCTGGAAAGGGGCGAATTCACCCCTCCACTTT. As protein: CAWKGANSPLHF.

The chain is built from TRBV28 and TRBJ2-7; D is uncertain. Trimming shortened V by 7 bases and J by 6 bases, and 16 bases separated the two germline ends. The CDR3 spans 13 residues. From germline, CDR1 is MDHEN and CDR2 SYDVKM. The CDR3 DNA reads TGTGCCAGCACCCATGGTGGGGTTCGCGAGCAGTACTTC. Translated: CASTHGGVREQYF.

This sequence joins TRBV7-9 and TRBJ1-4; 7 nucleotides agree with TRBD1. V was clipped by 1 base and J by 6 bases; unmatched bases: 5. Looked up from germline, CDR1 is SEHNR and CDR2 is FQNEAQ (reference sequence). The CDR3 totals 15 residues. CDR3 protein: CASSLGDRVYEKLFF. In nucleotides, the CDR3 is TGTGCCAGCAGCTTAGGAGACAGGGTTTATGAAAAACTGTTTTTT.